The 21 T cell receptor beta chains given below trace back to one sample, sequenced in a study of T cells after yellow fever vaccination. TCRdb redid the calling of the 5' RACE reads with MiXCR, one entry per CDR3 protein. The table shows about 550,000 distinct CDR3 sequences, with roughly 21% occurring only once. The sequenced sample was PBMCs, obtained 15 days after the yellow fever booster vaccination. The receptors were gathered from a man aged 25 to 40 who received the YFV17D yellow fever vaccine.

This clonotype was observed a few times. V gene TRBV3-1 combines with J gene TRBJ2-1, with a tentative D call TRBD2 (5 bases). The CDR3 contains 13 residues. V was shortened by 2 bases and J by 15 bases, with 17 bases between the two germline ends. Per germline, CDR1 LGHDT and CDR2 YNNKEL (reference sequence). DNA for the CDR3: TGTGCCAGCAGCCAATCTCTATCGCGAGGGCGGTTCTTC. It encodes CASSQSLSRGRFF.

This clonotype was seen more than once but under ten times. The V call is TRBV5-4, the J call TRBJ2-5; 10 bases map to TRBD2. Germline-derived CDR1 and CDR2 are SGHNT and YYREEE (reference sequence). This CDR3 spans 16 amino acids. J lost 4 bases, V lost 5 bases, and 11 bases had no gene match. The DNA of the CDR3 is TGTGCCAGCAGACCTACTAGCGGGACGGGAGCAGAGACCCAGTACTTC. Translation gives CASRPTSGTGAETQYF.

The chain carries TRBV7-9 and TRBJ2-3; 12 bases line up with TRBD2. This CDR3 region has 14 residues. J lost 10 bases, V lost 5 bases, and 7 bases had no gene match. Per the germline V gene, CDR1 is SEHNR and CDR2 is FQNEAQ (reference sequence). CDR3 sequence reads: CASSQGLAGLPQYF. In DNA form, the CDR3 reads TGTGCCAGCAGCCAGGGACTAGCGGGTCTCCCGCAGTATTTT.

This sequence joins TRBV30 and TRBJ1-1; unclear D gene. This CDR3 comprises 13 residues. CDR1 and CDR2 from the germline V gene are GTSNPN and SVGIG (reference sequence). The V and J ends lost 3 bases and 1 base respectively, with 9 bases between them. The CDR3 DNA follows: TGTGCCTGGAGGGTTACCGGGAACACTGAAGCTTTCTTT. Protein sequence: CAWRVTGNTEAFF.

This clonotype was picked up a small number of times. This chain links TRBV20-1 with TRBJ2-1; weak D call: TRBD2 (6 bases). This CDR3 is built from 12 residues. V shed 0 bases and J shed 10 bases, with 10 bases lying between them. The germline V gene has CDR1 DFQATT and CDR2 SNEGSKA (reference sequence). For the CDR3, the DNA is TGCAGTGCTAGAGACCAACGGGGGGAGCAGTTCTTC. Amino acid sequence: CSARDQRGEQFF.

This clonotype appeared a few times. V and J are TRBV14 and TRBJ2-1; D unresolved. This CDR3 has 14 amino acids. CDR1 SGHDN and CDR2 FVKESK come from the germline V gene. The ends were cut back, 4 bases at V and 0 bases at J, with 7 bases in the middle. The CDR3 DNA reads TGTGCCAGCAGCCTAAGGGACTCCTACAATGAGCAGTTCTTC. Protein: CASSLRDSYNEQFF.

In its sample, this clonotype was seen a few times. CDR3 DNA: TGTGCCAGCACCAGGAACCCCAATGAGCAGTTCTTC. It is translated as CASTRNPNEQFF. V gene TRBV7-8 combines with J gene TRBJ2-1; no reliable D call. Germline CDR1 SGHVS, CDR2 FQNEAQ. Trimming removed 7 bases at V and 6 bases at J, with 10 bases between. There are 12 residues in the CDR3.

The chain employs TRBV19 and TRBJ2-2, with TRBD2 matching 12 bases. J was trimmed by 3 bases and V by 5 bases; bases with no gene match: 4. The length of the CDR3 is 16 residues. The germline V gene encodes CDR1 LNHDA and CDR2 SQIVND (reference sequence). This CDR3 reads CASSPRLAGDTGELFF. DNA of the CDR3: TGTGCCAGTAGTCCAAGACTAGCGGGAGACACCGGGGAGCTGTTTTTT. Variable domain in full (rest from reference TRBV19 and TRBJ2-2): DGGITQSPKYLFRKEGQNVTLSCEQNLNHDAMYWYRQDPGQGLRLIYYSQIVNDFQKGDIAEGYSVSREKKESFPLTVTSAQKNPTAFYLCASSPRLAGDTGELFFGEGSRLTVL.

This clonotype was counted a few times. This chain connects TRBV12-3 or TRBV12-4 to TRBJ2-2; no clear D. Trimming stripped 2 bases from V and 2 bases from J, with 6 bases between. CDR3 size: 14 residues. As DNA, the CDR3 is TGTGCCAGCAGTTTAAGGCCAAACACCGGGGAGCTGTTTTTT. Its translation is CASSLRPNTGELFF.

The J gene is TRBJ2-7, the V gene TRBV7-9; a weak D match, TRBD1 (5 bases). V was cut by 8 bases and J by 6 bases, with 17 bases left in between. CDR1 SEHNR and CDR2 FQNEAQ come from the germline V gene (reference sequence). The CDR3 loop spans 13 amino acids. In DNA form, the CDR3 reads TGTGCCAGCGGCTCCGGACACCTCTGCGAGCAGTACTTC. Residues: CASGSGHLCEQYF.

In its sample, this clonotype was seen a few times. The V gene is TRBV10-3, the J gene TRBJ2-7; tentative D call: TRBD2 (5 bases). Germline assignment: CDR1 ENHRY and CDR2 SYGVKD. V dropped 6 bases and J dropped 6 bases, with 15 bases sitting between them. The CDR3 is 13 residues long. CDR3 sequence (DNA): TGTGCCATCAGCCGGACTCGGCCTTTCGAGCAGTACTTC. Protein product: CAISRTRPFEQYF.

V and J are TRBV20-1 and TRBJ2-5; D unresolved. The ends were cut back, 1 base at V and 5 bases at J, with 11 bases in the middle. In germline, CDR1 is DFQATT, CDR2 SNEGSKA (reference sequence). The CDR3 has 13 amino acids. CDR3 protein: CSARVSALETQYF. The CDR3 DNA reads TGCAGTGCTAGAGTCTCGGCCCTGGAGACCCAGTACTTC.

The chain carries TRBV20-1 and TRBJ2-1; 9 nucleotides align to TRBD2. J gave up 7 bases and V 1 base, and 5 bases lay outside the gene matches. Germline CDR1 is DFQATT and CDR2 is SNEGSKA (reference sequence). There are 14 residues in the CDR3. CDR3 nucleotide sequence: TGCAGTGCTAGAGGACTAGCGGAACGAAATGAGCAGTTCTTC. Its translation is CSARGLAERNEQFF.

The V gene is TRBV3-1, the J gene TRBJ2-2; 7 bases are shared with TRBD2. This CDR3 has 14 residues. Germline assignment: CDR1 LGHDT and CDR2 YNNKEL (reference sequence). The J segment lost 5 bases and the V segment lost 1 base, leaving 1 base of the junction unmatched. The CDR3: CASSQVAGTGELFF. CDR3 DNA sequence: TGTGCCAGCAGCCAAGTAGCGGGTACCGGGGAGCTGTTTTTT.

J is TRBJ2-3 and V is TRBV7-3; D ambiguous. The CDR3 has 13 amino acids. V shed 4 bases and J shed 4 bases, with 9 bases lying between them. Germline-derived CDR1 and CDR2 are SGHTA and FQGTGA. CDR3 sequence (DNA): TGTGCCAGCAGCTCCCAGCTGCCAGATACGCAGTATTTT. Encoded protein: CASSSQLPDTQYF.

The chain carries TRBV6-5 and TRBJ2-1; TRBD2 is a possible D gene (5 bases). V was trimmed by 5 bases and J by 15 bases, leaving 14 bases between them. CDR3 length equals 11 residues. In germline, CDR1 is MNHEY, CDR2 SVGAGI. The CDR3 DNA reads TGTGCCAGCAGTAACGGGGTACGAGGGTTCTTC. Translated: CASSNGVRGFF.

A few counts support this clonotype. This CDR3 reads CASSEIWGEQFF. DNA for the CDR3: TGTGCCAGCAGCGAGATTTGGGGTGAGCAGTTCTTC. This chain connects TRBV11-3 to TRBJ2-1; D gene unclear. Germline values: CDR1 SGHNT, CDR2 YENEEA. The length of the CDR3 is 12 residues. Between the trimmed V and J ends, which lost 5 bases and 9 bases, there was a span of 11 bases. Full variable domain (rest looked up from reference TRBV11-3 and TRBJ2-1): EAGVVQSPRYKIIEKKQPVAFWCNPISGHNTLYWYLQNLGQGPELLIRYENEEAVDDSQLPKDRFSAERLKGVDSTLKIQPAELGDSAVYLCASSEIWGEQFFGPGTRLTVL.

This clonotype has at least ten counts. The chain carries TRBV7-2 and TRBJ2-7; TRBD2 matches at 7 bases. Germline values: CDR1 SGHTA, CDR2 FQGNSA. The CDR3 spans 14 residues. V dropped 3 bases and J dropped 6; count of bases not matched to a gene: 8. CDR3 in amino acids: CASSLTGGRVEQYF. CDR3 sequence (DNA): TGTGCCAGCAGCTTGACGGGAGGCCGAGTCGAGCAGTACTTC.

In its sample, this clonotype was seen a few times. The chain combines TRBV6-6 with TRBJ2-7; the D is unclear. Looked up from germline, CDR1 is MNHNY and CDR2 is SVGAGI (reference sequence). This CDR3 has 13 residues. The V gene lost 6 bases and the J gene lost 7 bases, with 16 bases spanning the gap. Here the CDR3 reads CASSLSGLGEQYF. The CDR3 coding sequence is TGTGCCAGCAGCCTATCGGGCTTGGGGGAGCAGTACTTC.

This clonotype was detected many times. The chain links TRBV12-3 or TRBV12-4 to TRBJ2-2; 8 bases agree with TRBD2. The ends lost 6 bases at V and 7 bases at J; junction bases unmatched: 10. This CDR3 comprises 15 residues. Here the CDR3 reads CASRERESPGGELFF. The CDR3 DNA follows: TGTGCCAGCAGAGAGCGGGAGTCCCCGGGCGGGGAGCTGTTTTTT.

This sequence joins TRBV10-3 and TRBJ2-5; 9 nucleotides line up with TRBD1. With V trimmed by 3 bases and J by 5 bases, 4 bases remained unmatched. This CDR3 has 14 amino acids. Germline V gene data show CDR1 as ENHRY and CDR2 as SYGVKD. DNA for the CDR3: TGTGCCATCAGTGACGGGACAGGGAGGGAGACCCAGTACTTC. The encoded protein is CAISDGTGRETQYF.